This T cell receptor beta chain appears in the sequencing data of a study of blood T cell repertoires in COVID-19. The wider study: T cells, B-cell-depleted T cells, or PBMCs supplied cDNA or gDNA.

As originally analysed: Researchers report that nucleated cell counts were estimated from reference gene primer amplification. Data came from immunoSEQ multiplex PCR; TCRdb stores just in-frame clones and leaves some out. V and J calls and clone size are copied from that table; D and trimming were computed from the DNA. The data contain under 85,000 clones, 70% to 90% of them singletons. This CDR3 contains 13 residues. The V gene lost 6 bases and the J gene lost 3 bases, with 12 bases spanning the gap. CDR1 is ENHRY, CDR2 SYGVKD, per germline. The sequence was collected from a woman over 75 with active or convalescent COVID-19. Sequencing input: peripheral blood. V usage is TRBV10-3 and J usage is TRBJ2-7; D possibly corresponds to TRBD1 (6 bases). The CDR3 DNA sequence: TGTGCCATCAGGGGGGCAGGTGGCTACGAGCAGTACTTC. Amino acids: CAIRGAGGYEQYF.